The 22 T cell receptor beta chains presented below share a single source sample, sequenced in a study of blood T cell repertoires in COVID-19. Produced via immunoSEQ multiplex PCR; TCRdb's table is partial and in-frame only. The sample yields approximately 210,000 clones, around four fifths seen once. Specimen: PBMCs or T cells enriched from blood (not recorded which). These TCRs come from a man in his forties or fifties who had recovered from COVID-19.

The CDR3, as DNA: TGTGCCATGTCATCAGGGGAAGGTTCCCGCAGCACAGATACGCAGTATTTT. This translates into CAMSSGEGSRSTDTQYF. V is TRBV5-4 and J is TRBJ2-3; perhaps TRBD1 as D (6 bases). V was cut by 9 bases and J by 0 bases, with 23 bases left in between. The CDR3 loop spans 17 amino acids. Germline V lookup: CDR1 SGHNT, CDR2 YYREEE (reference sequence).

The chain has TRBV19 and TRBJ2-3, with a weak D call TRBD1 (5 bases). This CDR3 contains 15 residues. Trimming stripped 1 base from V and 4 bases from J, with 12 bases between. The germline V gene encodes CDR1 LNHDA and CDR2 SQIVND (reference sequence). The DNA of the CDR3 is TGTGCCAGTAGTATAGGACAGATTATTTCAGATACGCAGTATTTT. It translates to CASSIGQIISDTQYF.

This chain uses TRBV6-4 with TRBJ1-5; TRBD1 agrees at 7 bases. The germline V gene encodes CDR1 MRHNA and CDR2 SNTAGT. V lost 4 bases, J lost 9 bases, and 9 bases stayed unmatched. The CDR3 covers 14 residues. The DNA for the CDR3 is TGTGCCAGCAGTGTTACAGGGGAAGGAGGGCCCCAGCATTTT. Translation gives CASSVTGEGGPQHF.

The V call is TRBV12-3 or TRBV12-4, the J call TRBJ1-2, with a tentative D call TRBD1 (5 bases). CDR3 length: 13 residues. Trimming removed 7 bases from V and 4 bases from J, with 13 bases in between. CDR3 protein: CASTMRGGYGYTF. The CDR3 DNA reads TGTGCCAGCACCATGAGGGGAGGCTATGGCTACACCTTC.

This chain connects TRBV5-6 to TRBJ1-2, with 8 bases lining up with TRBD1. CDR3 size: 16 residues. The germline gives CDR1 SGHDT, CDR2 YYEEEE. Trimming cost V 4 bases and J 1 base; bases outside gene matches: 9. The CDR3 loop is CASSLAGTGVNYGYTF. The CDR3 bases are TGTGCCAGCAGCCTAGCCGGGACAGGTGTTAACTATGGCTACACCTTC.

The chain carries TRBV10-3 and TRBJ2-7, with a tentative D call TRBD1 (6 bases). The length of the CDR3 is 12 residues. V lost 6 bases, J lost 6 bases, and 12 bases lay in between. CDR1 and CDR2 from the germline V gene are ENHRY and SYGVKD. The CDR3 loop reads CAIRGAGAEQYF. CDR3 bases: TGTGCCATCAGGGGGGCAGGGGCCGAGCAGTACTTC.

The table lists this clone with a count of one. The chain joins TRBV3-1 (or the pseudogene TRBV3-2) to TRBJ2-3; TRBD2 matches 16 bases. Per germline, CDR1 LGHDT and CDR2 YNNKEL (reference sequence). Trimming removed 0 bases from V and 5 bases from J; junction bases left unmatched: 8. This CDR3 contains 19 residues. As DNA, the CDR3 is TGTGCCAGCAGCCAAGATCCGGGACTAGCGGGGGGGCAGATAGATACGCAGTATTTT. Residues: CASSQDPGLAGGQIDTQYF.

The chain employs TRBV7-6 and TRBJ1-6; D is possibly TRBD1 (5 bases). CDR3 length: 15 amino acids. Germline-derived CDR1 and CDR2 are SGHVS and FNYEAQ. Deletions cut 1 base from V and 7 bases from J, with 11 bases between. This CDR3 is CASSLVSGKNSPLHF. The CDR3, as DNA: TGTGCCAGCAGCTTAGTATCAGGGAAAAATTCACCCCTCCACTTT.

V and J are TRBV7-9 and TRBJ2-1; 7 nucleotides agree with TRBD1. J was trimmed by 1 base and V by 5 bases; bases with no gene match: 5. This CDR3 region has 15 residues. Germline CDR1 and CDR2: SEHNR and FQNEAQ (reference sequence). The CDR3 DNA reads as TGTGCCAGCAGCGACAGGGTAATGTCCTACAATGAGCAGTTCTTC. Its translation is CASSDRVMSYNEQFF.

The chain couples TRBV6-5 to TRBJ2-1; 10 bases map to TRBD2. The CDR3 runs 16 residues. Germline V CDR1 and CDR2: MNHEY, SVGAGI. V was pared by 4 bases and J by 5 bases, with 8 bases of the junction left unmatched. The CDR3 DNA reads TGTGCCAGCAGTTCTTGGACTAGCGGAGCCGACAATGAGCAGTTCTTC. The encoded protein is CASSSWTSGADNEQFF.

V is TRBV12-3 or TRBV12-4 and J is TRBJ2-2; D is possibly TRBD2 (7 bases). CDR3 length equals 13 residues. The V gene lost 8 bases and the J gene lost 6 bases, with 13 bases spanning the gap. In DNA, the CDR3 is TGTGCCAGCGTCGGGGGGCGGGCCGGGGAGCTGTTTTTT. This sequence encodes CASVGGRAGELFF.

CDR3 residues: CSGMQGPSSGANVLTF. In DNA form, the CDR3 reads TGCAGCGGAATGCAGGGGCCAAGCTCTGGGGCCAACGTCCTGACTTTC. This sequence joins TRBV29-1 and TRBJ2-6; weak D call: TRBD1 (6 bases). The CDR3 has 16 amino acids. The germline V gene encodes CDR1 SQVTM and CDR2 ANQGSEA. The V end was cut by 7 bases, the J end by 0 bases, with 16 bases between. The variable domain in full, with the rest retrieved from reference TRBV29-1 and TRBJ2-6, is SAVISQKPSRDICQRGTSLTIQCQVDSQVTMMFWYRQQPGQSLTLIATANQGSEATYESGFVIDKFPISRPNLTFSTLTVSNMSPEDSSIYLCSGMQGPSSGANVLTFGAGSRLTVL.

V is TRBV7-3 and J is TRBJ2-6; D is ambiguous. The CDR3 runs 16 residues. Trimming pared 5 bases from V and 0 bases from J, leaving 11 bases between. The germline V gene has CDR1 SGHTA and CDR2 FQGTGA. The CDR3 reads CASSPSLSSGANVLTF. CDR3 sequence (DNA): TGTGCCAGCAGCCCAAGTCTGAGCTCTGGGGCCAACGTCCTGACTTTC.

The chain links TRBV6-2 or TRBV6-3 to TRBJ1-4; D is perhaps TRBD1 (6 bases). Trimming took 0 bases from V and 1 from J, leaving 6 bases between them. Germline V gene lookup returns CDR1 MNHEY and CDR2 SVGEGT. CDR3 length: 15 amino acids. CDR3 nucleotide sequence: TGTGCCAGCAGTTACTCACAGGGAACTAATGAAAAACTGTTTTTT. Encoded protein: CASSYSQGTNEKLFF.

The chain carries TRBV5-5 and TRBJ1-4; weak D call: TRBD1 (6 bases). Trimming removed 4 bases at V and 8 bases at J, with 9 bases between. The CDR3 spans 12 residues. CDR1 is SGHKS and CDR2 is YYEKEE in the germline V gene (reference sequence). CDR3 sequence: CASSRDTEKLFF. CDR3 bases: TGTGCCAGCAGCCGGGACACCGAAAAACTGTTTTTT. Based on the CDR3 plus reference TRBV5-5 and TRBJ1-4, the full variable domain is DAGVTQSPTHLIKTRGQQVTLRCSPISGHKSVSWYQQVLGQGPQFIFQYYEKEERGRGNFPDRFSARQFPNYSSELNVNALLLGDSALYLCASSRDTEKLFFGSGTQLSVL.

The J gene is TRBJ2-5, the V gene TRBV5-4; 14 bases are shared with TRBD2. The CDR3 runs to 16 residues. V lost 0 bases and J lost 4; bases outside the gene matches: 2. Per germline, CDR1 SGHNT and CDR2 YYREEE (reference sequence). Written as DNA, the CDR3 is TGTGCCAGCAGCTTGGGAGGACTAGCGGGGGGAGAGACCCAGTACTTC. Translation: CASSLGGLAGGETQYF.

The chain carries TRBV24-1 and TRBJ1-2, with TRBD1 matching 7 bases. V lost 4 bases to trimming and J lost 3 bases; unmatched junction nucleotides: 10. The CDR3 covers 16 residues. The germline V gene has CDR1 KGHDR and CDR2 SFDVKD. The chain's CDR3 is CATSDASLGQDYGYTF. CDR3 DNA sequence: TGTGCCACCAGTGACGCTAGCCTAGGACAGGACTATGGCTACACCTTC.

The J gene is TRBJ2-7, the V gene TRBV2, with 10 bases lining up with TRBD2. V shed 7 bases, J shed 7 bases, and the junction held 10 bases outside the gene matches. Germline lookup yields CDR1 SNHLY and CDR2 FYNNEI. The CDR3 totals 14 residues. CDR3 sequence (DNA): TGTGCCAGCACCCGCGGACTAGCGGTGCTTGAGCAGTACTTC. Translation: CASTRGLAVLEQYF.

The genes are TRBV5-1 and TRBJ1-5, with D uncertain. CDR3 length equals 14 residues. Germline CDR1 is SGHRS and CDR2 is YFSETQ. Trimming cost V 4 bases and J 2 bases, with 10 bases left between them. The CDR3 region has the DNA TGCGCCAGCAGCCGCGGCGATGGCAATCAGCCCCAGCATTTT. Encoded protein: CASSRGDGNQPQHF.

The V call is TRBV6-6, the J call TRBJ1-4; D is unclear. Trimming removed 6 bases at V and 8 bases at J, with 19 bases between. The CDR3 runs 15 residues. The V gene's germline CDR1 is MNHNY and CDR2 SVGAGI (reference sequence). Here the CDR3 reads CASSNPSIGLEKLFF. Written as DNA, the CDR3 is TGTGCCAGCAGCAATCCCAGCATCGGACTAGAAAAACTGTTTTTT.

J is TRBJ1-2 and V is TRBV5-1; unclear D gene. From germline, CDR1 is SGHRS and CDR2 YFSETQ. V shed 0 bases and J shed 1 base, with 4 bases lying between them. CDR3 length: 13 amino acids. The chain's CDR3 is CASSLVSNYGYTF. CDR3 coding DNA: TGCGCCAGCAGCTTGGTCAGTAACTATGGCTACACCTTC.

This clone came up once. The CDR3, as DNA: TGCGCCAGCAGCTTGGCGGGGGGCCCTGATTCACCCCTCCACTTT. This translates into CASSLAGGPDSPLHF. This sequence joins TRBV5-1 and TRBJ1-6; D possibly corresponds to TRBD1 (6 bases). CDR3 length: 15 amino acids. Germline loops: CDR1 SGHRS, CDR2 YFSETQ. Trimming stripped 0 bases from V and 8 bases from J, with 12 bases between.